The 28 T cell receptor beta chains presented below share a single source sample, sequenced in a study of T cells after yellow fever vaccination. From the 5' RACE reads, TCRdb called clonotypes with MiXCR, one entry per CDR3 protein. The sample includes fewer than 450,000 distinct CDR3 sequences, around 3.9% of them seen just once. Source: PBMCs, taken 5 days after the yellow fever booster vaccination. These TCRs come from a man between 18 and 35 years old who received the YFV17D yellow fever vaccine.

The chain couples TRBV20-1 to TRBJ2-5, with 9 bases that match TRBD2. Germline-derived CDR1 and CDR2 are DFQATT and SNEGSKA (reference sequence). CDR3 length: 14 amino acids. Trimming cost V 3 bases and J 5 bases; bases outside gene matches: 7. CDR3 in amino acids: CSASRGGARETQYF. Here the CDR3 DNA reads TGCAGTGCTAGTCGCGGGGGGGCCAGGGAGACCCAGTACTTC.

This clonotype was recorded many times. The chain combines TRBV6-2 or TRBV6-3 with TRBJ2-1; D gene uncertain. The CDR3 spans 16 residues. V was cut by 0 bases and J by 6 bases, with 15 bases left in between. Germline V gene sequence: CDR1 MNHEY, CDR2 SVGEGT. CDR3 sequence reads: CASSYSTDPNLNEQFF. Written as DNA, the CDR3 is TGTGCCAGCAGTTACTCGACTGACCCCAACCTCAATGAGCAGTTCTTC.

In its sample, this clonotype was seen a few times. CDR3 region: CASRVDHSGANVLTF. CDR3 coding DNA: TGTGCCAGCAGGGTTGATCACTCTGGGGCCAACGTCCTGACTTTC. This chain uses TRBV7-2 with TRBJ2-6; D is unresolved. This CDR3 region has 15 residues. Looked up from germline, CDR1 is SGHTA and CDR2 is FQGNSA. V lost 6 bases, J lost 0 bases, and 9 bases lay in between.

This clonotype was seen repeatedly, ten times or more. The CDR3 DNA reads TGCGCCAGCAGCCAAGATGGGGGGGCCTTCTATGGCTACACCTTC. Protein sequence: CASSQDGGAFYGYTF. The V gene is TRBV4-3, the J gene TRBJ1-2, with D tentatively TRBD1 (6 bases). Germline assignment: CDR1 LGHNA and CDR2 YSLEER. The CDR3 has 15 residues. The V and J ends lost 0 bases and 4 bases respectively, with 12 bases between them.

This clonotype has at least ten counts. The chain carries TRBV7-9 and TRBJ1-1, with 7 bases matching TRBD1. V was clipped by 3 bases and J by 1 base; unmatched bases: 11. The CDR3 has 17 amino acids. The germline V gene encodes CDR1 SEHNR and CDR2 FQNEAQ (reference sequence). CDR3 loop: CASSFPSGGQSNTEAFF. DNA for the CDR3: TGTGCCAGCAGCTTCCCATCCGGGGGACAGTCGAACACTGAAGCTTTCTTT.

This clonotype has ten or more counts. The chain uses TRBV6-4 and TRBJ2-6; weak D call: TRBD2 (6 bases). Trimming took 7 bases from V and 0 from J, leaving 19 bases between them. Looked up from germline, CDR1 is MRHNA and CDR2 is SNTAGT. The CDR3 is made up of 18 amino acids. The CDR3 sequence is CASTPSGASLSGANVLTF. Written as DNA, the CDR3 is TGTGCCAGCACACCTTCGGGAGCTTCCCTCTCTGGGGCCAACGTCCTGACTTTC.

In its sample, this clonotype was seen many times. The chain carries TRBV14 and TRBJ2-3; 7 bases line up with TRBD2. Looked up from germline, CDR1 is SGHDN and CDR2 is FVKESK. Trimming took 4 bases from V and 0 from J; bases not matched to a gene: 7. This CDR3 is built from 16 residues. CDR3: CASSLLAGTSTDTQYF. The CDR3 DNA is TGTGCCAGCAGCCTCTTAGCGGGTACCAGCACAGATACGCAGTATTTT.

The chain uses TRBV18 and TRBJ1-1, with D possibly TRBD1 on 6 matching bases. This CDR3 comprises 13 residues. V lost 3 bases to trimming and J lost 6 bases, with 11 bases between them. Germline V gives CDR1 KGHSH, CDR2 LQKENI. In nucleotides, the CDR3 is TGTGCCAGCTCACCCCCGGGACACCCTGAAGCTTTCTTT. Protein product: CASSPPGHPEAFF.

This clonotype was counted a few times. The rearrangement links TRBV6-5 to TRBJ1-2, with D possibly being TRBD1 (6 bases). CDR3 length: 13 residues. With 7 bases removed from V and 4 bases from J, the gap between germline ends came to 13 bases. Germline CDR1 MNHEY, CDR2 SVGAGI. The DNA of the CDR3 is TGTGCCAGCACCGACAGGAATACCTATGGCTACACCTTC. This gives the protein CASTDRNTYGYTF.

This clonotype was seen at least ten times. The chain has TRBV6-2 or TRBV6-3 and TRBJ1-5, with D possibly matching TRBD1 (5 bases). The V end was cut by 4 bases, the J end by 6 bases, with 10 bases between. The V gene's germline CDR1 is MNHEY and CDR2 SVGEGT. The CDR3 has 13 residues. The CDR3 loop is CASSSVGGQPQHF. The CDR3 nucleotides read TGTGCCAGCAGTTCGGTCGGGGGTCAGCCCCAGCATTTT.

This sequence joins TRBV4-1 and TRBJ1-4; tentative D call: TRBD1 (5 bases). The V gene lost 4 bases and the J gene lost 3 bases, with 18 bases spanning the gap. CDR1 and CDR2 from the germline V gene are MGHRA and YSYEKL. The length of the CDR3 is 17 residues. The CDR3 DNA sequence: TGCGCCAGCAGCCGCCCCGCGGAGGGGTTGGCTAATGAAAAACTGTTTTTT. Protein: CASSRPAEGLANEKLFF.

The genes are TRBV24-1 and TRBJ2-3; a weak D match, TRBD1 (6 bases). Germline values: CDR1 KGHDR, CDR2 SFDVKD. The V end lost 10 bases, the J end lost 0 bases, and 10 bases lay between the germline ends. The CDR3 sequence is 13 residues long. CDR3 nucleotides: TGTGCCACTGGGGGCGCGAGCACAGATACGCAGTATTTT. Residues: CATGGASTDTQYF.

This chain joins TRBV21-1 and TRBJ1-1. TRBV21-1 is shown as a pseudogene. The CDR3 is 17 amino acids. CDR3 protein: CASSKEASQEVNTEAFF. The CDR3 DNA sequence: TGTGCCAGCAGCAAAGAAGCCTCGCAGGAAGTGAACACTGAAGCTTTCTTT.

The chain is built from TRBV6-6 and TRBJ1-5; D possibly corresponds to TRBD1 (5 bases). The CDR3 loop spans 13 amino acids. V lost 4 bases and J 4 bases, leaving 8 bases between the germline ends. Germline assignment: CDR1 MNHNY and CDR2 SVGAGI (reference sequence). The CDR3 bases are TGTGCCAGCAGTTCACAGGCAAATCAGCCCCAGCATTTT. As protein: CASSSQANQPQHF.

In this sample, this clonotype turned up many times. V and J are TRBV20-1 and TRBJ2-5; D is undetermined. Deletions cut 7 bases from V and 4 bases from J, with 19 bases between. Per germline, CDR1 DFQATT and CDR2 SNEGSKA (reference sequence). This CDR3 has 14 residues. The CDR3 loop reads CSVPPLAALETQYF. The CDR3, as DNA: TGCAGTGTTCCGCCACTCGCGGCCCTAGAGACCCAGTACTTC.

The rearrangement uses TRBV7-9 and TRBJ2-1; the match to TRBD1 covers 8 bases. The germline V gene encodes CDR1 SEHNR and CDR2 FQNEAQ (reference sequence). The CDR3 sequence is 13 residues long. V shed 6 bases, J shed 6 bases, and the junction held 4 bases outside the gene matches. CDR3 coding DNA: TGTGCCAGCAGAAGGGACAGGAGCAATGAGCAGTTCTTC. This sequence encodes CASRRDRSNEQFF.

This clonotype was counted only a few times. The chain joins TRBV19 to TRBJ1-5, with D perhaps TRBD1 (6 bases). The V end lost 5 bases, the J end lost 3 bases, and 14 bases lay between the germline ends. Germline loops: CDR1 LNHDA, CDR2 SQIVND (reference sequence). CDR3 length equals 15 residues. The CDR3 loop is CASSVGQNHNQPQHF. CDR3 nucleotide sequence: TGTGCCAGTAGTGTTGGACAGAACCACAATCAGCCCCAGCATTTT. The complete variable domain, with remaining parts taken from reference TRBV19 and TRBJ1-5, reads DGGITQSPKYLFRKEGQNVTLSCEQNLNHDAMYWYRQDPGQGLRLIYYSQIVNDFQKGDIAEGYSVSREKKESFPLTVTSAQKNPTAFYLCASSVGQNHNQPQHFGDGTRLSIL.

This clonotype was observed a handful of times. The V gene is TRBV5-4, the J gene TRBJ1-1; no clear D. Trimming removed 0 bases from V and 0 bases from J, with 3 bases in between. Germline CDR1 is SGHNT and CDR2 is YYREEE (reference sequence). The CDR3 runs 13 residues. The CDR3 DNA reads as TGTGCCAGCAGCTTGGATGTGAACACTGAAGCTTTCTTT. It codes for CASSLDVNTEAFF.

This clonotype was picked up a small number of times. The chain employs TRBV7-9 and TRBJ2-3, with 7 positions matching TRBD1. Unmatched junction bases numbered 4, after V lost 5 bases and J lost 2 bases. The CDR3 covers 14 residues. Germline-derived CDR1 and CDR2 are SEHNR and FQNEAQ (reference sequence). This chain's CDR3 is CASSPKGATDTQYF. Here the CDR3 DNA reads TGTGCCAGCAGCCCGAAGGGGGCCACAGATACGCAGTATTTT.

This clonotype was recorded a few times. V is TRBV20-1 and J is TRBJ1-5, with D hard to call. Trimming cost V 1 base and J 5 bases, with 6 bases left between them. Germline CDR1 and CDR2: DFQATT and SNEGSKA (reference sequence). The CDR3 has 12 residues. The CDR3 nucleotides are TGCAGTGCTAGAGCCGGGGATCAGCCCCAGCATTTT. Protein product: CSARAGDQPQHF.

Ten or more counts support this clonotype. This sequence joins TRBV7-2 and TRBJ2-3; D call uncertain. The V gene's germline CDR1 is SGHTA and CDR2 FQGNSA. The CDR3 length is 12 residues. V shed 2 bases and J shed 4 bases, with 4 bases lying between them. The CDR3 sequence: CASSLYADTQYF. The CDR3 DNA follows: TGTGCCAGCAGCTTATACGCAGATACGCAGTATTTT.

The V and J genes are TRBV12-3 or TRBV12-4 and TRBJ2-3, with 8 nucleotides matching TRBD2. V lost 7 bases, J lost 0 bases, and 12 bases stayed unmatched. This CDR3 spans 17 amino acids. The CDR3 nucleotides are TGTGCCAGCATCAAGGGTAGCGGGGTGCTAAGCACAGATACGCAGTATTTT. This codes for CASIKGSGVLSTDTQYF.

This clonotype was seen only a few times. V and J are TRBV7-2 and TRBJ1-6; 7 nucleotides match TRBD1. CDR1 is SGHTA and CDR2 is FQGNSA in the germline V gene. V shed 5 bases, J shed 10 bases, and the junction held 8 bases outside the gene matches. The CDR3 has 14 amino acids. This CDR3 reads CASSPWDSRSPLHF. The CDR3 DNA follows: TGTGCCAGCAGCCCCTGGGACAGTAGGTCACCCCTCCACTTT.

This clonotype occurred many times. CDR3 nucleotides: TGCGCCAGCAGCCAAAATACGGGGGCCATTCCGGATACGCAGTATTTT. As protein: CASSQNTGAIPDTQYF. The chain couples TRBV4-3 to TRBJ2-3; D may be TRBD1 or TRBD2 (6 bases each). The germline CDR1 and CDR2 sequences are LGHNA and YSLEER. This CDR3 comprises 16 residues. V gave up 2 bases and J gave up 6 bases, with 18 bases separating them.

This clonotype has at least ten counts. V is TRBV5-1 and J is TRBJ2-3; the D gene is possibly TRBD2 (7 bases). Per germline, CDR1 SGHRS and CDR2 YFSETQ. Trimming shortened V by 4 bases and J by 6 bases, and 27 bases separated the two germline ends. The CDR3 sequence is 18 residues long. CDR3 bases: TGCGCCAGCAGCCTCCGCCGTGGGGGGGCCCTGGTATCGGATACGCAGTATTTT. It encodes CASSLRRGGALVSDTQYF.

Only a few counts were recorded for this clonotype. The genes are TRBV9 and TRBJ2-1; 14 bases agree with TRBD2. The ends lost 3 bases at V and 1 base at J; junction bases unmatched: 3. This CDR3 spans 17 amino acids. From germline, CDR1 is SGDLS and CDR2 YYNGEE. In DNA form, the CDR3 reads TGTGCCAGCAGCGCCGGGACTAGCGGGGGATCCTACAATGAGCAGTTCTTC. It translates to CASSAGTSGGSYNEQFF.

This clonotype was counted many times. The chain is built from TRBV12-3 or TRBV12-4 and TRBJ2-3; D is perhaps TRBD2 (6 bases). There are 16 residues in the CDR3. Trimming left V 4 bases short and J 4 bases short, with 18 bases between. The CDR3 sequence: CASSSFLAIGADTQYF. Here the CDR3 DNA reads TGTGCCAGCAGTTCCTTCCTAGCGATCGGCGCAGATACGCAGTATTTT.

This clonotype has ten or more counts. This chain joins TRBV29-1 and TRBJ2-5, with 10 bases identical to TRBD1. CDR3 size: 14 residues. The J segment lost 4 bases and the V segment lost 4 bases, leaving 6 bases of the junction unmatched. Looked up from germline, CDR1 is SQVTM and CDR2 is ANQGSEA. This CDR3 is CSVGLTGGRETQYF. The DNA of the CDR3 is TGCAGCGTTGGGCTGACAGGGGGCCGAGAGACCCAGTACTTC.